This TCR beta chain came from a study of blood T cell repertoires in COVID-19. Germline CDR1 SGHTA, CDR2 FQGTGA. Trimming removed 1 base from V and 4 bases from J, with 11 bases in between. This CDR3 region has 15 residues. Assay used: immunoSEQ multiplex PCR; TCRdb lists only in-frame clones, some missing. The sample has about 50,000 clones, about four fifths seen once. The sequence was collected from a man in his 60s with acute or convalescent COVID-19. The chain is built from TRBV7-3 and TRBJ2-1; a weak D match, TRBD1 (6 bases). Sequenced sample: peripheral blood. CDR3 DNA sequence: TGTGCCAGCAGCTTAATGGGGGCCAGGTACAATGAGCAGTTCTTC. It translates to CASSLMGARYNEQFF.